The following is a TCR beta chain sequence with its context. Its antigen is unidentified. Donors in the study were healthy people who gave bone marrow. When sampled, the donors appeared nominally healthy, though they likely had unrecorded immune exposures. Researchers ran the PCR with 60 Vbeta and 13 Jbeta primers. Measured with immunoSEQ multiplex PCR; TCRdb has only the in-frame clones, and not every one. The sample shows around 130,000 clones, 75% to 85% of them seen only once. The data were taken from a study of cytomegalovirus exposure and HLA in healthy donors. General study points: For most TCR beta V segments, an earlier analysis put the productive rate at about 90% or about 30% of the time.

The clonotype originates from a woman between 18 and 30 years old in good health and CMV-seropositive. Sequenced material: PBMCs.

CDR3 in amino acids: CASSPGLAGGAGTDTQYF. The CDR3 nucleotides are TGTGCCAGCAGCCCAGGACTAGCGGGGGGAGCGGGCACAGATACGCAGTATTTT. The chain links TRBV7-9 to TRBJ2-3; 14 positions agree with TRBD2. The V and J ends lost 5 bases and 1 base, in that order; junction bases with no gene match: 8. The germline V gene encodes CDR1 SEHNR and CDR2 FQNEAQ (reference sequence). The CDR3 has 18 amino acids.